This T cell receptor beta chain emerged from a study of blood T cell repertoires in COVID-19. The method was immunoSEQ multiplex PCR; TCRdb's version includes in-frame clones alone and lacks a portion of them. The sample carries approximately 220,000 clones, about 80% recorded once. V shed 5 bases and J 4 bases; nucleotides not matched to a gene: 10. Germline lookup yields CDR1 MDHEN and CDR2 SYDVKM. There are 15 residues in the CDR3. This receptor was identified in a woman aged 55-70 years with acute or convalescent COVID-19. What was sequenced was peripheral blood. The chain combines TRBV28 with TRBJ2-7, with TRBD1 matching over 8 bases. This chain's CDR3 is CASSPLDRVAYEQYF. The DNA of the CDR3 is TGTGCCAGCAGTCCCTTGGACAGGGTTGCTTACGAGCAGTACTTC.